The subject of this entry is one T cell receptor (beta chain). Generated by immunoSEQ multiplex PCR, the TCRdb table keeps only in-frame clones and is missing some. The data hold roughly 38,000 clones, with 85% to 95% observed a single time. This specimen comes from a study of T cell changes during pregnancy in multiple sclerosis. CDR3 length equals 14 residues. Germline-derived CDR1 and CDR2 are SGHAT and FQNNGV. Trimming at V came to 2 bases and at J to 6 bases, leaving 6 bases not matched to a gene. The sequencing here drew on CD4+ T cells from peripheral blood mononuclear cells, taken before pregnancy. This TCR came from a female donor with multiple sclerosis, enrolled in a pregnancy study. This chain joins TRBV11-2 and TRBJ2-7, with 8 bases aligning to TRBD2. The CDR3 DNA reads as TGTGCCAGCAGCTTATACCGACTAGCGCGCGAGCAGTACTTC. It codes for CASSLYRLAREQYF.